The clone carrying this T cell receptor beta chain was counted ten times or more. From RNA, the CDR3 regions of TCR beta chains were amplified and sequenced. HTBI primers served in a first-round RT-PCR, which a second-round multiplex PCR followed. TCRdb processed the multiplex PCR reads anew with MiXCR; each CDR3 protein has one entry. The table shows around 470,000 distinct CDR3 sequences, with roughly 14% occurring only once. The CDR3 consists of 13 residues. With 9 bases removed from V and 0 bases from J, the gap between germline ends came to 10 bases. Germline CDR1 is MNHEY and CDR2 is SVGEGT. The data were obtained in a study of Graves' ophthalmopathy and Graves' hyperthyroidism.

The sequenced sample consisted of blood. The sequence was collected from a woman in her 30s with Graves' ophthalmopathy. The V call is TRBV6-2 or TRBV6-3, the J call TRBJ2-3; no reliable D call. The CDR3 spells CASRRTSTDTQYF. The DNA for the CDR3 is TGTGCCAGTAGGAGAACTAGCACAGATACGCAGTATTTT.